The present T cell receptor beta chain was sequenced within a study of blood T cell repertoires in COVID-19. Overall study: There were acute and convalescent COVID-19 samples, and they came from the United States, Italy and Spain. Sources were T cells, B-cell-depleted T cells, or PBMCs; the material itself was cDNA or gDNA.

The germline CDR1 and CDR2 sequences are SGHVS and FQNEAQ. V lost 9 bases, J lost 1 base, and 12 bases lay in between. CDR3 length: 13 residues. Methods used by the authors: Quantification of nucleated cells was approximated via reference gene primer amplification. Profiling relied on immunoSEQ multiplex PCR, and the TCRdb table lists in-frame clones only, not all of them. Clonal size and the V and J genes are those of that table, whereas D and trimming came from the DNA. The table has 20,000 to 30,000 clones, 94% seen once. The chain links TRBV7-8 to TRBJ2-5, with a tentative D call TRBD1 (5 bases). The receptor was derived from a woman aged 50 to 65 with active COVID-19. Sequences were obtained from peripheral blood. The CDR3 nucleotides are TGTGCCAGTGTTGGGGCCGTCCAAGAGACCCAGTACTTC. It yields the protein CASVGAVQETQYF.